A few counts support the clone carrying this T cell receptor (beta chain). Its antigen remains unidentified. These data are taken from a study of vaccination and CD4 T cells after COVID-19. Study-level background: Recovered patients in the cohort numbered six men and four women, two of them Hispanic. Overall study results and limits: Relatively few convalescent patients and no early post-infection timepoints were analyzed.

Treatment reported: approximately nine-day PBMC culture with coronavirus spike peptide pools or control peptides (ViraFEST assay). Cultured CD4+ T-cell DNA underwent Oncomine TCR Beta short-read sequencing. DNA came from CD4+ T cells after culture. Each CDR3 protein is one row after TCRdb ran MiXCR on the PCR reads. The sample shows about 27,000 distinct CDR3 sequences, 55% to 80% of them seen only once. V was trimmed by 3 bases and J by 5 bases, leaving 10 bases between them. The CDR3 has 13 residues. Source: CD4+ T cells from blood, cultured in vitro, taken after SARS-CoV-2 vaccination. This clonotype was obtained from a human donor who received a COVID-19 vaccine. This chain uses TRBV12-3 or TRBV12-4 with TRBJ1-2; perhaps TRBD1 as D (5 bases). This CDR3 reads CASSLGRAYGYTF. For the CDR3, the DNA is TGTGCCAGCAGTTTGGGCAGGGCTTATGGCTACACCTTC.